These 30 T cell receptor beta chains came from one sample sequenced in a study of T cell repertoires in cytomegalovirus infection. Each CDR3 protein gets one entry after TCRdb re-called the reads with MiXCR. The table lists about 150,000 distinct CDR3 sequences, less than 25% of them singletons, with approximately 11% in the top ten. The specimen was PBMCs. The receptors come from a human donor in good health (CMV status not recorded). Some clones in this sample may be carry-over from other donors' samples.

This clonotype has more than one count but fewer than ten. This chain uses TRBV4-2 with TRBJ2-7; D is possibly TRBD2 (7 bases). The germline CDR1 and CDR2 sequences are LGHNA and YNFKEQ. The germline V and J ends were trimmed by 4 bases and 2 bases, with 18 bases remaining between them. CDR3 length: 16 residues. CDR3 coding DNA: TGTGCCAGCAGCCCTCGCGGGGGAAGGGGGACCTACGAGCAGTACTTC. This codes for CASSPRGGRGTYEQYF.

This clonotype was picked up many times. V and J are TRBV10-3 and TRBJ1-1; D ambiguous. The V end lost 0 bases, the J end lost 1 base, and 6 bases lay between the germline ends. CDR3 length equals 14 residues. The germline CDR1 and CDR2 sequences are ENHRY and SYGVKD. CDR3: CAISESGKNTEAFF. In DNA, the CDR3 is TGTGCCATCAGTGAGTCGGGTAAGAACACTGAAGCTTTCTTT.

The sample holds many counts of this clonotype. V and J are TRBV7-8 and TRBJ1-3, with 7 bases that match TRBD1. The CDR3 sequence is 14 residues long. The germline V gene has CDR1 SGHVS and CDR2 FQNEAQ. Unmatched junction bases numbered 5, after V lost 5 bases and J lost 4 bases. CDR3 sequence: CASSVTQGGNTIYF. DNA for the CDR3: TGTGCCAGCAGCGTCACACAGGGGGGAAACACCATATATTTT.

The gene calls are TRBV7-3 and TRBJ1-1; possible D gene TRBD1, 6 bases. The CDR3 has 15 residues. Germline-derived CDR1 and CDR2 are SGHTA and FQGTGA. V was trimmed by 0 bases and J by 0 bases, leaving 8 bases between them. The DNA for the CDR3 is TGTGCCAGCAGCTTAACGTCAGGGGTGAACACTGAAGCTTTCTTT. This translates into CASSLTSGVNTEAFF.

A few counts support this clonotype. The chain joins TRBV7-9 to TRBJ2-3; D remains unclear. This CDR3 region has 14 residues. V was cut by 6 bases and J by 6 bases, with 16 bases left in between. From germline, CDR1 is SEHNR and CDR2 FQNEAQ (reference sequence). CDR3 sequence (DNA): TGTGCCAGCAGACGTAGAGTCATTTCGGATACGCAGTATTTT. The encoded protein is CASRRRVISDTQYF.

The chain employs TRBV20-1 and TRBJ2-7; D is unclear. The CDR3 length is 17 residues. In germline, CDR1 is DFQATT, CDR2 SNEGSKA (reference sequence). Trimming took off 5 bases at V and 4 bases at J, with 27 bases between the two ends. As DNA, the CDR3 is TGCAGTGCTCTTGATAACCCTTCCACAGCGACCATTTACGAGCAGTACTTC. Protein: CSALDNPSTATIYEQYF.

This clonotype has a handful of counts. J is TRBJ2-1 and V is TRBV5-5; D could derive from TRBD1 or TRBD2 (5 bases each). Germline CDR1 SGHKS, CDR2 YYEKEE (reference sequence). V was clipped by 0 bases and J by 8 bases, with 15 bases between them. CDR3 size: 15 residues. In nucleotides, the CDR3 is TGTGCCAGCAGCTTGGGGGACGGAACCTTCTATGAGCAGTTCTTC. Translation gives CASSLGDGTFYEQFF.

This clonotype was recorded a few times. The rearrangement uses TRBV5-4 and TRBJ1-6; D perhaps matches TRBD1 (6 bases). Germline values: CDR1 SGHNT, CDR2 YYREEE (reference sequence). V lost 2 bases to trimming and J lost 10 bases, with 19 bases between them. The CDR3 loop spans 16 amino acids. The CDR3 here is CASSFMGSSRGSPLHF. CDR3 in DNA: TGTGCCAGCAGCTTTATGGGCTCTTCTAGGGGGTCACCCCTCCACTTT.

This chain uses TRBV20-1 with TRBJ1-5; 8 bases are a match to TRBD1. Germline assignment: CDR1 DFQATT and CDR2 SNEGSKA (reference sequence). This CDR3 has 17 residues. With V trimmed by 3 bases and J by 0 bases, 10 bases remained unmatched. The CDR3 DNA reads as TGCAGTGCTAGCGACAGGGGCCCGGGGAATAGCAATCAGCCCCAGCATTTT. Translated, it gives CSASDRGPGNSNQPQHF.

The V and J genes are TRBV6-1 and TRBJ2-7, with D perhaps TRBD1 or TRBD2 (5 bases each). Looked up from germline, CDR1 is MNHNS and CDR2 is SASEGT. This CDR3 region has 12 residues. V lost 7 bases and J 5 bases, leaving 12 bases between the germline ends. CDR3 bases: TGTGCCAGCACCTCAGGGAGCAACGAGCAGTACTTC. Translation: CASTSGSNEQYF.

The chain is built from TRBV19 and TRBJ1-5; a weak D match, TRBD1 (6 bases). The CDR3 has 16 amino acids. Per germline, CDR1 LNHDA and CDR2 SQIVND (reference sequence). V lost 9 bases and J 5 bases, leaving 23 bases between the germline ends. The CDR3 protein is CARPLRGQLIYQPQHF. DNA for the CDR3: TGTGCCAGGCCCCTCCGAGGACAGCTGATATATCAGCCCCAGCATTTT.

The rearrangement uses TRBV7-6 and TRBJ2-5; D unclear. Per the germline V gene, CDR1 is SGHVS and CDR2 is FNYEAQ. Trimming removed 1 base at V and 5 bases at J, with 5 bases between. This CDR3 is 12 amino acids long. CDR3 nucleotides: TGTGCCAGCAGCTTAGAAAGTGAGACCCAGTACTTC. Protein product: CASSLESETQYF.

The CDR3 DNA reads as TGTGCCAGCAGTGAGCTGGACAACAGCAATCAGCCCCAGCATTTT. It codes for CASSELDNSNQPQHF. The V call is TRBV28, the J call TRBJ1-5, with D possibly TRBD1 on 5 matching bases. Germline CDR1 is MDHEN and CDR2 is SYDVKM. This CDR3 is 15 amino acids long. V lost 5 bases and J lost 1, with 12 bases in between. Based on the CDR3 plus reference TRBV28 and TRBJ1-5, the full variable domain is DVKVTQSSRYLVKRTGEKVFLECVQDMDHENMFWYRQDPGLGLRLIYFSYDVKMKEKGDIPEGYSVSREKKERFSLILESASTNQTSMYLCASSELDNSNQPQHFGDGTRLSIL.

The chain couples TRBV28 to TRBJ1-5, with 7 bases lining up with TRBD1. Germline V CDR1 and CDR2: MDHEN, SYDVKM. This CDR3 is built from 13 residues. The V segment lost 11 bases and the J segment 8 bases; nucleotides outside the gene matches: 12. The CDR3 loop is CASTGRGFEPQHF. The CDR3 DNA is TGTGCCTCTACGGGCAGGGGGTTTGAGCCCCAGCATTTT.

The chain uses TRBV20-1 and TRBJ2-5; no firm D call. V gave up 6 bases and J gave up 0 bases, with 11 bases separating them. Germline CDR1 and CDR2: DFQATT and SNEGSKA (reference sequence). This CDR3 has 13 residues. CDR3 sequence: CSAKDTNQETQYF. CDR3 nucleotides: TGCAGTGCAAAAGACACAAACCAAGAGACCCAGTACTTC.

Many counts were recorded for this clonotype. The chain is built from TRBV7-2 and TRBJ2-7; D is uncertain. The CDR3 has 13 amino acids. The V gene lost 5 bases and the J gene lost 4 bases, with 12 bases spanning the gap. Germline V gene lookup returns CDR1 SGHTA and CDR2 FQGNSA. DNA for the CDR3: TGTGCCAGCAGCCATGGGTCTGATTACGAGCAGTACTTC. Residues: CASSHGSDYEQYF.

Worth noting for this clonotype: A much larger clonotype is one base distant, so this may be a read error. CDR3 sequence: CASSSNRAHNSPLHF. The CDR3 DNA is TGTGCCAGCAGCTCGAACAGGGCCCATAATTCACCCCTCCACTTT. The genes are TRBV7-8 and TRBJ1-6, with a tentative D call TRBD1 (6 bases). There are 15 residues in the CDR3. V was trimmed by 4 bases and J by 5 bases, leaving 12 bases between them. Germline V lookup: CDR1 SGHVS, CDR2 FQNEAQ.

The gene calls are TRBV28 and TRBJ1-2; D is possibly TRBD1 (6 bases). CDR1 and CDR2 (germline): MDHEN, SYDVKM. V was shortened by 1 base and J by 8 bases, with 14 bases between the two germline ends. CDR3 length: 14 amino acids. CDR3 DNA: TGTGCCAGCAGTTTATTGGGGGGCGCTGGAGGCTACACCTTC. Its translation: CASSLLGGAGGYTF.

This clonotype was seen a handful of times. CDR3 sequence (DNA): TGTGCCAGCAGCTTATATGCTAGCGGGAGGGCCAACAATGAGCAGTTCTTC. Protein product: CASSLYASGRANNEQFF. This chain joins TRBV7-3 and TRBJ2-1; TRBD2 agrees at 12 bases. Germline V gives CDR1 SGHTA, CDR2 FQGTGA. Losses at the gene ends were 2 bases for V and 5 bases for J; bases not matched to a gene: 7. The CDR3 is 17 residues long. The complete variable domain, with remaining parts taken from reference TRBV7-3 and TRBJ2-1, reads GAGVSQTPSNKVTEKGKYVELRCDPISGHTALYWYRQSLGQGPEFLIYFQGTGAADDSGLPNDRFFAVRPEGSVSTLKIQRTERGDSAVYLCASSLYASGRANNEQFFGPGTRLTVL.

This clonotype was observed a few times. V is TRBV9 and J is TRBJ2-3; no firm D call. Germline V gene lookup returns CDR1 SGDLS and CDR2 YYNGEE. The CDR3 totals 15 residues. V was shortened by 2 bases and J by 0 bases, with 10 bases between the two germline ends. CDR3 sequence (DNA): TGTGCCAGCAGCGTCGGTCTACCGAGCACAGATACGCAGTATTTT. As protein: CASSVGLPSTDTQYF.

The sample holds one count of this clonotype. The J gene is TRBJ2-7, the V gene TRBV20-1; D is perhaps TRBD2 (7 bases). The V end was cut by 6 bases, the J end by 2 bases, with 14 bases between. The CDR3 is 13 amino acids. The germline V gene has CDR1 DFQATT and CDR2 SNEGSKA (reference sequence). CDR3 DNA: TGCAGTGCCGAGGGGGGGGACCCCTACGAGCAGTACTTC. Translated, it gives CSAEGGDPYEQYF.

V is TRBV20-1 and J is TRBJ1-5, with D possibly being TRBD1 (5 bases). Germline V gene lookup returns CDR1 DFQATT and CDR2 SNEGSKA (reference sequence). Trimming took 1 base from V and 5 from J, leaving 12 bases between them. CDR3 length: 14 amino acids. Written as DNA, the CDR3 is TGCAGTGCTAGAGGGGGTGTGGGGGATCAGCCCCAGCATTTT. Translation: CSARGGVGDQPQHF.

This clonotype was counted ten times or more. V is TRBV7-6 and J is TRBJ2-5, with D possibly matching TRBD2 (6 bases). Germline values: CDR1 SGHVS, CDR2 FNYEAQ. The V and J ends lost 3 bases and 4 bases respectively, with 15 bases between them. This CDR3 is 15 amino acids long. CDR3 in amino acids: CASSFNWGVTETQYF. The DNA of the CDR3 is TGTGCCAGCAGCTTTAACTGGGGGGTCACAGAGACCCAGTACTTC.

The gene calls are TRBV28 and TRBJ2-3, with 9 bases aligning to TRBD2. V was clipped by 5 bases and J by 2 bases; unmatched bases: 8. The CDR3 spans 16 residues. The V gene's germline CDR1 is MDHEN and CDR2 SYDVKM. CDR3 coding DNA: TGTGCCAGCAGTCCTCGACTAGCGGACTACACAGATACGCAGTATTTT. It yields the protein CASSPRLADYTDTQYF.

This chain uses TRBV5-1 with TRBJ1-1; no definite D call. V was trimmed by 0 bases and J by 1 base, leaving 7 bases between them. Germline CDR1 and CDR2: SGHRS and YFSETQ. The CDR3 length is 14 residues. The CDR3 sequence is CASSLGRPNTEAFF. CDR3 nucleotides: TGCGCCAGCAGCTTGGGCCGGCCGAACACTGAAGCTTTCTTT.

The chain is built from TRBV19 and TRBJ1-2; D is uncertain. Per the germline V gene, CDR1 is LNHDA and CDR2 is SQIVND (reference sequence). The CDR3 runs 15 residues. Trimming pared 4 bases from V and 0 bases from J, leaving 12 bases between. CDR3 sequence reads: CASSTRDTANYGYTF. The CDR3 DNA is TGTGCCAGTAGTACAAGGGATACTGCTAACTATGGCTACACCTTC.

The V gene is TRBV20-1, the J gene TRBJ2-1, with D maybe TRBD2 (5 bases). Trimming left V 6 bases short and J 0 bases short, with 9 bases between. This CDR3 contains 13 residues. Germline CDR1 DFQATT, CDR2 SNEGSKA (reference sequence). The CDR3 sequence: CSAREGSYNEQFF. CDR3 in DNA: TGCAGTGCACGGGAAGGCTCCTACAATGAGCAGTTCTTC.

A few counts support this clonotype. V gene TRBV7-6 combines with J gene TRBJ1-4, with D possibly TRBD1 on 6 matching bases. V lost 1 base and J lost 3, with 24 bases in between. The CDR3 is 20 residues long. CDR1 and CDR2 (germline): SGHVS, FNYEAQ. CDR3 amino acids: CASSLVDYTGKGGANEKLFF. As DNA, the CDR3 is TGTGCCAGCAGCTTAGTAGACTATACAGGGAAAGGGGGAGCTAATGAAAAACTGTTTTTT.

CDR3 sequence: CASSEEGAPTGELFF. CDR3 sequence (DNA): TGTGCCAGCAGTGAAGAGGGGGCGCCCACCGGGGAGCTGTTTTTT. This sequence joins TRBV2 and TRBJ2-2, with 7 bases that match TRBD1. CDR3 length: 15 amino acids. V lost 1 base to trimming and J lost 4 bases; unmatched junction nucleotides: 3. Germline lookup yields CDR1 SNHLY and CDR2 FYNNEI. Drawing the rest from reference TRBV2 and TRBJ2-2, the complete variable domain is EPEVTQTPSHQVTQMGQEVILRCVPISNHLYFYWYRQILGQKVEFLVSFYNNEISEKSEIFDDQFSVERPDGSNFTLKIRSTKLEDSAMYFCASSEEGAPTGELFFGEGSRLTVL.

This clonotype showed up just a few times. The rearrangement uses TRBV6-6 and TRBJ2-3; 8 nucleotides align to TRBD2. The CDR3 totals 17 residues. The germline gives CDR1 MNHNY, CDR2 SVGAGI (reference sequence). Trimming removed 6 bases from V and 2 bases from J; junction bases left unmatched: 13. The CDR3 DNA sequence: TGTGCCAGCAGCGAACCACCTGGCGGGGGGTACACAGATACGCAGTATTTT. Its translation is CASSEPPGGGYTDTQYF.